Following are 9 T cell receptor beta chains from one sample sequenced in a study of beta chain features in type 1 diabetes. Their cognate antigens are unknown. What was sequenced were expressed TCRB transcripts, since all of the isolated RNA had been reverse transcribed. Data came from immunoSEQ multiplex PCR; TCRdb stores just in-frame clones and leaves some out. The data contain 500,000 to 650,000 clones, under 15% of them seen just once; the ten biggest clones take up more than 0.09%. Study-wide findings and caveats: In every one of the four CD4+ subsets, TCRB CDR3s were moderately but significantly shorter in Type 1 diabetes patients.

Sequencing was performed on naive CD4+ T cells from blood. The source of these receptors is a young man with type 1 diabetes.

V usage is TRBV30 and J usage is TRBJ1-5; possible D gene TRBD1, 6 bases. Trimming pared 2 bases from V and 7 bases from J, leaving 9 bases between. Looked up from germline, CDR1 is GTSNPN and CDR2 is SVGIG (reference sequence). The CDR3 runs to 12 residues. CDR3 loop: CAWSSGEQPQHF. DNA of the CDR3: TGTGCCTGGAGTTCAGGGGAGCAGCCCCAGCATTTT.

This clone was found a few times. The gene calls are TRBV5-1 and TRBJ1-1; maybe TRBD1 (6 bases). This CDR3 comprises 20 residues. Per germline, CDR1 SGHRS and CDR2 YFSETQ. Trimming took off 0 bases at V and 1 base at J, with 25 bases between the two ends. CDR3 protein: CASSLVKRSSGAGGNTEAFF. In DNA, the CDR3 is TGCGCCAGCAGCTTGGTAAAACGGAGTTCAGGGGCTGGTGGGAACACTGAAGCTTTCTTT.

This chain uses TRBV9 with TRBJ2-1, with a weak D call TRBD1 (5 bases). Trimming stripped 1 base from V and 4 bases from J, with 12 bases between. CDR1 is SGDLS, CDR2 YYNGEE, per germline. The CDR3 extends over 15 amino acids. The CDR3 nucleotides read TGTGCCAGCAGCGTATCTCAGGGTCAGTACAATGAGCAGTTCTTC. It translates to CASSVSQGQYNEQFF.

A single count supports this clone. The gene calls are TRBV7-9 and TRBJ1-2; TRBD1 matches 7 bases. The germline V gene encodes CDR1 SEHNR and CDR2 FQNEAQ (reference sequence). V lost 0 bases and J lost 8; bases outside the gene matches: 9. CDR3 length: 15 residues. For the CDR3, the DNA is TGTGCCAGCAGCTTAGCGGGGCGACAGGGTCAAGGCTACACCTTC. Amino acids: CASSLAGRQGQGYTF.

The chain is built from TRBV9 and TRBJ2-2; D not certain. CDR3 length: 14 amino acids. Per the germline V gene, CDR1 is SGDLS and CDR2 is YYNGEE. The ends were cut back, 0 bases at V and 7 bases at J, with 10 bases in the middle. CDR3 nucleotides: TGTGCCAGCAGCGTAGAGAGACAAGGCGGGGAGCTGTTTTTT. Protein sequence: CASSVERQGGELFF.

The chain recombines TRBV7-6 with TRBJ2-7; 8 nucleotides agree with TRBD1. The CDR3 consists of 16 residues. Germline assignment: CDR1 SGHVS and CDR2 FNYEAQ. J was trimmed by 2 bases and V by 4 bases; bases with no gene match: 10. The CDR3 sequence is CASSSAYRQGTYEQYF. The DNA for the CDR3 is TGTGCCAGCAGCTCGGCCTATCGACAGGGGACCTACGAGCAGTACTTC. Together with reference TRBV7-6 and TRBJ2-7, the CDR3 gives the full variable domain: GAGVSQSPRYKVTKRGQDVALRCDPISGHVSLYWYRQALGQGPEFLTYFNYEAQQDKSGLPNDRFSAERPEGSISTLTIQRTEQRDSAMYRCASSSAYRQGTYEQYFGPGTRLTVT.

Turning to this clone: A read error may produce the germline difference seen at one junction end. V gene TRBV4-2 combines with J gene TRBJ2-1; the D call may be TRBD1 or TRBD2 (7 bases each). Germline V CDR1 and CDR2: LGHNA, YNFKEQ. This CDR3 is 16 amino acids long. The CDR3 nucleotides are TGTGCCAGCAGCCAAGACCCCGCGGGACAGCACAGGGAGGGGGTCTTC. Translated, it gives CASSQDPAGQHREGVF.

This clone was seen more than once but under ten times. This chain links TRBV6-5 with TRBJ1-2; a possible D gene is TRBD1 (6 bases). Germline loops: CDR1 MNHEY, CDR2 SVGAGI. The CDR3 is 14 residues long. V gave up 5 bases and J gave up 4 bases, with 14 bases separating them. Here the CDR3 DNA reads TGTGCCAGCAGTGAACCGGACAGTACCTATGGCTACACCTTC. The encoded protein is CASSEPDSTYGYTF.

The chain joins TRBV5-1 to TRBJ2-3; D tentatively reads TRBD1 or TRBD2 (5 bases each). Germline CDR1 reads SGHRS; CDR2 reads YFSETQ. This CDR3 has 15 residues. V was pared by 4 bases and J by 0 bases, with 12 bases between. This CDR3 is CASSPGTVSTDTQYF. The CDR3 bases are TGCGCCAGCAGCCCCGGGACGGTTAGCACAGATACGCAGTATTTT.